This T cell receptor beta chain appears in the sequencing data of a study of CD8 T cell repertoires and HIV-1 epitope variants. Turning to the study itself: Each of Twenty-five Gag and Nef epitope peptides stimulated a separate culture. Enriched T cells were co-cultured with equal numbers of autologous T cell-negative antigen-presenting cells.

Study observations and caveats: Beta chains alone show antigen proliferation, not cytokine profile or function.

On this clone: The antigen remains unidentified.

The CDR3 loop spans 15 amino acids. Germline values: CDR1 SGDLS, CDR2 YYNGEE. Deletions cut 4 bases from V and 6 bases from J, with 16 bases between. Measured with immunoSEQ multiplex PCR; TCRdb has only the in-frame clones, and not every one. The data show roughly 6,600 clones, with around 60% seen just once and about 41% held by the top ten. V is TRBV9 and J is TRBJ2-2; TRBD1 might be the D (5 bases). The sample was cultured CD8+ T cells derived from PBMCs. The TCR sequence derives from a male donor with HIV. The CDR3 nucleotides read TGTGCCAGCAGCTCCCTAACAGGCCCTGCCGGGGAGCTGTTTTTT. This translates into CASSSLTGPAGELFF.